The next 23 T cell receptor beta chains were all read from a single sample in a study of CD8+ T cells in alopecia areata. cDNA reverse transcribed from extracted RNA served as the sequencing template. Sequencing used immunoSEQ multiplex PCR; TCRdb keeps in-frame clones, though not all of them. Recorded here are around 100,000 clones, with no singletons, and the ten leading clones hold around 19%. Input material: lesional skin. These receptors came from a C3H/HeJ mouse with alopecia areata. The strain's MHC haplotype is H2-k.

The table lists this clone with many counts. The protein TCRdb lists differs from the translation of the DNA at residue 10; the protein given here is translated from the DNA itself. The listed genes are named as in mouse. The read falls 3 residues short of the CDR3 end, and the missing part is taken from the germline J gene. This chain joins TRBV13-3 and TRBJ1-3; the match to TRBD1 covers 10 bases. The germline CDR1 and CDR2 sequences are NNHDY and SYVADS. V trimming: 5 bases; J trimming: 6 bases; junction bases outside the gene matches: 2. CDR3 size: 13 residues. The covered CDR3 bases are TGTGCCAGCAGGACAGGGGGCGAAAATACG. Translated: CASRTGGENT. The full CDR3 protein is CASRTGGENTLYF.

The table lists this clone with a few counts. Mouse gene names and germline throughout. The sequence runs out 4 residues before the end of the CDR3; the remainder is reconstructed from the germline J gene. Other DNA sequences in this specimen translate into the identical CDR3. V is TRBV13-3 and J is TRBJ2-2, with 9 bases lining up with TRBD1. The CDR3 is 15 amino acids. With 5 bases clipped from V and 5 bases from J, the junction kept 7 bases outside the gene matches. Germline V gene lookup returns CDR1 NNHDY and CDR2 SYVADS. Incomplete CDR3 DNA: TGTGCCAGCAGCCCGGGACAGGGAGGGACCGGG. It codes for CASSPGQGGTG. The whole CDR3 reads CASSPGQGGTGQLYF. Supplemented by reference TRBV13-3 and TRBJ2-2, the full variable domain reads EAAVTQSPRSKVAVTGGKVTLSCHQTNNHDYMYWYRQDTGHGLRLIHYSYVADSTEKGDIPDGYKASRPSQENFSLILELASLSQTAVYFCASSPGQGGTGQLYFGEGSKLTVL.

This clone was picked up a small number of times. A mismatch at residue 13 separates the TCRdb protein from the translated DNA, so the protein presented here was translated from the DNA. The gene names here belong to mouse. The read finishes 3 residues shy of the CDR3 end, and the germline J gene is used to complete it. The V and J genes are TRBV19 and TRBJ1-3; 7 bases fit TRBD1. The CDR3 has 16 residues. CDR1 FNHDT and CDR2 SITEND come from the germline V gene (reference sequence). Trimming removed 2 bases from V and 0 bases from J; junction bases left unmatched: 5. Partial CDR3 DNA: TGTGCCAGCAGTATGAGCAGGGGGGATTCTGGAAATACG. It translates to CASSMSRGDSGNT. The whole CDR3 sequence reads CASSMSRGDSGNTLYF.

With respect to this clone: Gene names refer to mouse genes. CDR3 DNA (partial): TGCACCTGCAGTGGGAGGGGTCAAAAC. The encoded protein is CTCSGRGQN. From start to end, the CDR3 is CTCSGRGQNTLYF. The rearrangement uses TRBV1 and TRBJ2-4, with D hard to call. The read is 4 residues too short to cover the CDR3 end, so that end is filled in from the germline J gene. Germline V lookup: CDR1 NSQYPW, CDR2 LRSPGD (reference sequence). The germline V and J ends were trimmed by 4 bases and 1 base, with 6 bases remaining between them. This CDR3 comprises 13 residues.

This clone was picked up a small number of times. Genes and germline come from the mouse. The CDR3 extends 4 residues past the end of the read, so its final part is completed from the germline J gene. V gene TRBV19 combines with J gene TRBJ1-4; TRBD1 aligns across 7 bases. This CDR3 is built from 14 residues. Germline V gene lookup returns CDR1 FNHDT and CDR2 SITEND (reference sequence). CDR3 DNA (partial): TGTGCCAGCAGCCCGACAGGGCATGGCGAA. This gives the protein CASSPTGHGE. The entire CDR3 protein reads CASSPTGHGERLFF.

This clone has more than one count but fewer than ten. Mouse gene names apply. The observed sequence ends 4 residues before the CDR3 terminus, with the missing tail filled in from the germline J gene. The J gene is TRBJ2-7, the V gene TRBV14, with TRBD1 as a possible D gene (5 bases). The CDR3 runs to 12 residues. Germline CDR1 and CDR2: SGHDT and FRDEAV. The CDR3 DNA, read in part, is TGTGCCAGCAGTTTTCGACAGTAT. This sequence encodes CASSFRQY. The CDR3 in full is CASSFRQYEQYF.

This clone has only a few counts. Gene names and germline match the mouse. The CDR3 end is not reached by the read, which stops 4 residues before it; the germline J gene fills it in. The sample holds other DNA sequences that translate to the same CDR3. The J gene is TRBJ2-5, the V gene TRBV19, with 10 bases that match TRBD2. Germline V gene lookup returns CDR1 FNHDT and CDR2 SITEND (reference sequence). The length of the CDR3 is 13 residues. V lost 7 bases to trimming and J lost 2 bases; unmatched junction nucleotides: 1. The sequenced part of the CDR3 DNA is TGTGCCAGCCGGGACTGGGGCCAAGAC. Its protein is CASRDWGQD. The full CDR3 is CASRDWGQDTQYF.

On this clone itself: These gene names are mouse names. The read finishes 4 residues shy of the CDR3 end, and the germline J gene is used to complete it. The rearrangement uses TRBV19 and TRBJ2-1, with 9 bases identical to TRBD2. This CDR3 contains 15 residues. V lost 10 bases, J lost 0 bases, and 8 bases stayed unmatched. Germline V lookup: CDR1 FNHDT, CDR2 SITEND (reference sequence). CDR3 amino acids: CAGQDWGHNYAEQFF. The CDR3 bases that were read are TGTGCCGGCCAAGACTGGGGGCATAACTATGCT.

This clone was seen more than once but under ten times. Genes here carry mouse names. The CDR3 end is not reached by the read, which stops 4 residues before it; the germline J gene fills it in. J is TRBJ2-1 and V is TRBV13-3; 8 bases are a match to TRBD1. The CDR3 loop spans 15 amino acids. The germline V gene has CDR1 NNHDY and CDR2 SYVADS. J gave up 1 base and V 3 bases, and 3 bases lay outside the gene matches. The CDR3 DNA, read in part, is TGTGCCAGCAGTGCGGACAGGGCAAACTATGCT. As protein: CASSADRANYA. The entire CDR3 sequence reads CASSADRANYAEQFF.

Concerning this clone itself: Gene and germline names: mouse. Read sequence stops 4 residues before the CDR3 end, and the germline J gene provides the missing end. This chain links TRBV13-3 with TRBJ2-7, with 9 bases identical to TRBD2. Germline CDR1 and CDR2: NNHDY and SYVADS. This CDR3 is 14 amino acids long. The CDR3 bases that were read are TGTGCCAGCAGAGCAATGGGGGGGCCTTAT. This sequence encodes CASRAMGGPY. The entire CDR3 sequence reads CASRAMGGPYEQYF.

In its sample, this clone was seen a few times. Each gene name is a mouse one. The read comes to an end 4 residues before the CDR3 does, leaving the germline J gene to fill in the end. This chain joins TRBV1 and TRBJ2-1; 7 positions agree with TRBD2. This CDR3 is 14 amino acids long. Germline lookup yields CDR1 NSQYPW and CDR2 LRSPGD (reference sequence). CDR3 amino acids: CTCSAEGWGAEQFF. Partial CDR3 DNA: TGCACCTGCAGTGCAGAGGGCTGGGGGGCT.

In the case of this clone: Gene names are the mouse ones. The observed sequence ends 4 residues before the CDR3 terminus, with the missing tail filled in from the germline J gene. This chain joins TRBV19 and TRBJ2-5, with 11 bases matching TRBD2. Germline V CDR1 and CDR2: FNHDT, SITEND (reference sequence). CDR3 size: 16 residues. The J segment lost 1 base and the V segment lost 2 bases, leaving 3 bases of the junction unmatched. CDR3 loop: CASSIYWGGDQDTQYF. The sequenced part of the CDR3 DNA is TGTGCCAGCAGTATCTACTGGGGGGGCGACCAAGAC.

Only a few counts were recorded for this clone. The germline and genes are mouse ones. The CDR3 end is not reached by the read, which stops 4 residues before it; the germline J gene fills it in. The rearrangement joins TRBV13-3 to TRBJ2-3; TRBD1 aligns across 9 bases. The CDR3 extends over 15 amino acids. CDR1 NNHDY and CDR2 SYVADS come from the germline V gene. Unmatched junction bases numbered 3, after V lost 3 bases and J lost 1 base. CDR3 sequence: CASSGRQGGAETLYF. The sequenced CDR3 bases are TGTGCCAGCAGTGGTCGACAGGGGGGTGCAGAA.

This clone occurred a few times. Gene names are mouse gene names. The DNA ends 4 residues before the CDR3 does, and the rest of the CDR3 is filled in from the germline J gene. V is TRBV19 and J is TRBJ2-5, with TRBD1 matching over 7 bases. Germline assignment: CDR1 FNHDT and CDR2 SITEND (reference sequence). This CDR3 spans 13 amino acids. J was trimmed by 0 bases and V by 7 bases; bases with no gene match: 2. CDR3 amino acids: CASQTGNQDTQYF. The part of the CDR3 DNA that was read is TGTGCCAGCCAGACAGGGAACCAAGAC.

This clone was observed a handful of times. Mouse names are used for the genes. The read ends 4 residues shy of where the CDR3 ends; the end is completed using the germline J gene. This rearrangement joins TRBV1 to TRBJ2-4; D ambiguous. The CDR3 runs to 14 residues. Germline assignment: CDR1 NSQYPW and CDR2 LRSPGD (reference sequence). The V end lost 3 bases, the J end lost 0 bases, and 7 bases lay between the germline ends. The CDR3 sequence: CTCSALGSQNTLYF. The sequenced part of the CDR3 DNA is TGCACCTGCAGTGCTTTGGGTAGTCAAAAC. Full variable domain (remainder filled in from reference TRBV1 and TRBJ2-4): VTLLEQNPRWRLVPRGQAVNLRCILKNSQYPWMSWYQQDLQKQLQWLFTLRSPGDKEVKSLPGADYLATRVTDTELRLQVANMSQGRTLYCTCSALGSQNTLYFGAGTRLSVL.

About this clone itself: Germline and genes here are mouse. The CDR3 end lies 4 residues beyond the end of the read and is filled in from the germline J gene. The V and J genes are TRBV13-3 and TRBJ1-1; 9 nucleotides line up with TRBD1. The V gene's germline CDR1 is NNHDY and CDR2 SYVADS. With 1 base clipped from V and 1 base from J, the junction kept 2 bases outside the gene matches. The CDR3 is 15 amino acids. The DNA read from the CDR3 is TGTGCCAGCAGTGATCGGACAGGGGAAAACACA. Its protein product is CASSDRTGENT. The complete CDR3 reads CASSDRTGENTEVFF.

This clone was seen ten or more times. The TCRdb protein and the DNA translation do not line up at residue 12; the protein shown here was made by translating the DNA. The genes and germline here are from mouse. The read stops 3 residues short of the end of the CDR3; the missing end is completed from the germline J gene. V gene TRBV1 combines with J gene TRBJ1-3; 9 bases line up with TRBD1. V lost 0 bases to trimming and J lost 7 bases; unmatched junction nucleotides: 4. Germline V gives CDR1 NSQYPW, CDR2 LRSPGD (reference sequence). The CDR3 runs 15 residues. CDR3 DNA (partial): TGCACCTGCAGTGCAGACGGGACAGGGTGGAATACG. This sequence encodes CTCSADGTGWNT. The complete CDR3 sequence is CTCSADGTGWNTLYF.

This clone was seen a few times. Gene names refer to mouse genes. The read halts 4 residues ahead of the CDR3 end, with the missing end drawn from the germline J gene. V gene TRBV13-2 combines with J gene TRBJ2-1; maybe TRBD2 (7 bases). The CDR3 is 13 amino acids. Germline lookup yields CDR1 NNHNN and CDR2 SYGAGS (reference sequence). The covered CDR3 bases are TGTGCCAGCGGTGATATGGGGGGCGCT. It codes for CASGDMGGA. The whole CDR3 protein reads CASGDMGGAEQFF.

This clone was counted ten times or more. The genes are named according to mouse. The CDR3 end falls 4 residues outside the read, so it is completed with the germline J gene. This rearrangement joins TRBV14 to TRBJ2-5, with TRBD1 matching 11 bases. This CDR3 comprises 14 residues. Germline CDR1 reads SGHDT; CDR2 reads FRDEAV. CDR3 DNA, as far as it was read: TGTGCCAGCAGTCGGACAGGGGGCAGTGAC. It is translated as CASSRTGGSD. The entire CDR3 sequence reads CASSRTGGSDTQYF. Combining the CDR3 with reference TRBV14 and TRBJ2-5 gives the whole variable domain EAGVTQSPRYAVLQEGQAVSFWCDPISGHDTLYWYQQPRDQGPQLLVYFRDEAVIDNSQLPSDRFSAVRPKGTNSTLKIQSAKQGDTATYLCASSRTGGSDTQYFGPGTRLLVL.

With respect to this clone: The gene symbols are mouse symbols. Read data end 4 residues before the CDR3 end; the end is taken from the germline J gene. The chain uses TRBV13-3 and TRBJ1-1; 12 bases are shared with TRBD1. CDR1 is NNHDY, CDR2 SYVADS, per germline. The CDR3 has 15 residues. CDR3 amino acids: CASSPGQGAQAEVFF. CDR3 DNA (partial): TGTGCCAGCAGCCCGGGACAGGGGGCGCAGGCA.

To note about this clone: The TCRdb protein fails to match the DNA translation at residue 13; the protein reported here was translated from the DNA. The gene symbols are mouse symbols. The read is 3 residues too short to cover the CDR3 end, so that end is filled in from the germline J gene. The chain has TRBV13-3 and TRBJ1-6, with TRBD1 matching over 7 bases. TRBJ1-6 is an ORF, and what it does is uncertain. Germline trimming cut 3 bases from V and 7 bases from J; bases unmatched to any gene: 10. This CDR3 is 16 amino acids long. Germline CDR1 and CDR2: NNHDY and SYVADS. The DNA read from the CDR3 is TGTGCCAGCAGTGTTTATCCGGGACAGAAAAATTCGCCC. Translating gives CASSVYPGQKNSP. The entire CDR3 protein is CASSVYPGQKNSPLYF.

The sample holds many counts of this clone. Here the gene names and germline are mouse. From the germline J gene comes the end of the CDR3, since the read stops 4 residues before it. The rearrangement joins TRBV13-1 to TRBJ1-4, with a possible D match to TRBD1 (5 bases). In germline, CDR1 is NSHNY, CDR2 SYGAGN. The ends were cut back, 0 bases at V and 0 bases at J, with 6 bases in the middle. The CDR3 covers 15 residues. The CDR3 is CASSDAGISNERLFF. The part of the CDR3 DNA that was read is TGTGCCAGCAGTGATGCAGGGATTTCCAACGAA.

About this clone itself: The listed TCRdb protein conflicts with the DNA translation at residue 11, and the protein shown is translated directly from the DNA. The gene names here belong to mouse. The read terminates 3 residues ahead of where the CDR3 ends, so the germline J gene completes it. The chain is built from TRBV1 and TRBJ1-6; D is ambiguous. TRBJ1-6 qualifies as an ORF whose function is uncertain. The V end was cut by 3 bases, the J end by 5 bases, with 8 bases between. Germline V gene data show CDR1 as NSQYPW and CDR2 as LRSPGD (reference sequence). The CDR3 runs 14 residues. CDR3 sequence reads: CTCSAVRNNSPLYF. CDR3 bases read: TGCACCTGCAGTGCGGTCAGGAATAATTCGCCC.